These T cell receptor beta chains were read from a single sample in a study of shared clonotypes between healthy human individuals. The method was immunoSEQ multiplex PCR; TCRdb's version includes in-frame clones alone and lacks a portion of them. This sample has over 400,000 clones; about 72% occur once, and the top ten carry approximately 12%. The sequenced material came from PBMCs. These TCRs come from a middle-aged woman in good health. Some clones in this sample may be carry-over from other donors' samples. Each CDR3 is given with its conserved first and last residue. The D gene is left open where the match is weak. Some rows mark clone size as missing; the rest say once, few, many or name a class of expanded clone.

length	D	V	size	J	DNA	CDR3
14	NA	TRBV5-6	once	TRBJ2-7	TGTGCCAGCAGCTTGGATAGCCCCCCCTACGAGCAGTACTTC	CASSLDSPPYEQYF
15	TRBD1	TRBV5-6	NA	TRBJ2-5	TGTGCCAGCAGCCCTGCCCCGGACAGGGTAGAGACCCAGTACTTC	CASSPAPDRVETQYF
13	NA	TRBV9	many	TRBJ2-1	TGTGCCAGCAGCGTAGACAGGGACAATGAGCAGTTCTTC	CASSVDRDNEQFF
17	TRBD2	TRBV5-1	NA	TRBJ2-5	TGCGCCAGCAGCTTGGGTGTGGCGGGAGGTCCGGGAGAGACCCAGTACTTC	CASSLGVAGGPGETQYF
13	NA	TRBV19	NA	TRBJ2-7	TGTGCCAGCTCGAATAGCCGGTCCTACGAGCAGTACTTC	CASSNSRSYEQYF
13	NA	TRBV5-6	NA	TRBJ2-7	TGTGCCAGCAGCTTGCCGGACTACTACGAGCAGTACTTC	CASSLPDYYEQYF
13	TRBD1	TRBV29-1	NA	TRBJ2-1	TGCAGCGTCGTGGGACAGAGCTACAATGAGCAGTTCTTC	CSVVGQSYNEQFF
14	TRBD1	TRBV7-9	NA	TRBJ1-1	TGTGCCAGCAGCTTACAGGGGGGGAACACTGAAGCTTTCTTT	CASSLQGGNTEAFF
16	NA	TRBV7-3	NA	TRBJ1-1	TGTGCCAGCAGCTTAAATGGGCTCGGGGTGAACACTGAAGCTTTCTTT	CASSLNGLGVNTEAFF
17	TRBD1	TRBV28	NA	TRBJ2-7	TGTGCCAGCAGCCGAGGGGGACAGGGGGCGTTTTCCTACGAGCAGTACTTC	CASSRGGQGAFSYEQYF
14	NA	TRBV5-6	NA	TRBJ2-5	TGTGCCAGCAGCTTGTCCCCGACCCAAGAGACCCAGTACTTC	CASSLSPTQETQYF
13	NA	TRBV5-1	NA	TRBJ2-7	TGCGCCAGCAGCGGGGACAACTTCGCTGAGCAGTACTTC	CASSGDNFAEQYF
14	NA	TRBV10-1	NA	TRBJ2-7	TGCGCCAGCAGTGAGTACAGGGACGGAAACGAGCAGTACTTC	CASSEYRDGNEQYF
13	NA	TRBV28	few	TRBJ2-7	TGTGCCAGCTTGGGGAGGAACACAGGAGAGCAGTACTTC	CASLGRNTGEQYF
12	NA	TRBV30	NA	TRBJ1-5	TGTGCCTGGGGTAAACAGGGAAGTACCCAGCATTTT	CAWGKQGSTQHF
15	NA	TRBV9	NA	TRBJ2-7	TGTGCCAGCAGCGTAGCTCCGGGACAAAGCTACGAGCAGTACTTC	CASSVAPGQSYEQYF
10	TRBD1	TRBV20-1	NA	TRBJ1-1	TGCAGTGCTTTTGGACAGGCGGCTTTCTTT	CSAFGQAAFF
14	TRBD1	TRBV11-2	NA	TRBJ2-1	TGTGCCAGCAGACCGACAGGGTTCTACAATGAGCAGTTCTTC	CASRPTGFYNEQFF
17	TRBD2	TRBV7-2	NA	TRBJ2-5	TGTGCCAGCAGCCCCCGGACTAGCGGGAGGAAACAAGAGACCCAGTACTTC	CASSPRTSGRKQETQYF
14	TRBD1	TRBV5-1	NA	TRBJ2-3	TGCGCCAGCAGCTTCGGACAGGGACCAGATACGCAGTATTTT	CASSFGQGPDTQYF
15	NA	TRBV10-3	NA	TRBJ2-3	TGTGCCATCAGTGTTGCTAGCGATAGCACAGATACGCAGTATTTT	CAISVASDSTDTQYF
14	NA	TRBV5-1	NA	TRBJ1-1	TGCGCCAGCAGCTTGAGGCAGGGTACCACTGAAGCTTTCTTT	CASSLRQGTTEAFF
15	NA	TRBV7-3	NA	TRBJ2-5	TGTGCCAGCAGCTTTATGGGACTTGAACAAGAGACCCAGTACTTC	CASSFMGLEQETQYF
11	NA	TRBV20-1	NA	TRBJ1-4	TGCAGTGCTTCAAAAAATGAAAAACTGTTTTTT	CSASKNEKLFF
14	TRBD1	TRBV27	NA	TRBJ2-7	TGTGCCAGCAGTATACGGGACAGGACCTACGAGCAGTACTTC	CASSIRDRTYEQYF
12	NA	TRBV28	NA	TRBJ1-5	TGTGCCAGCACGAATAGCAATCAGCCCCAGCATTTT	CASTNSNQPQHF
14	NA	TRBV5-1	NA	TRBJ2-7	TGCGCCAGCAGCTCACCGCAGAGCTCCTACGAGCAGTACTTC	CASSSPQSSYEQYF
16	TRBD1	TRBV11-2	NA	TRBJ1-4	TGTGCCAGCAGCTTAATCTCAGGGGGCGCGGGTGAAAAACTGTTTTTT	CASSLISGGAGEKLFF
14	TRBD2	TRBV15	once	TRBJ2-1	TGTGCCACCAGCAGAGCGGGGGGCTACAATGAGCAGTTCTTC	CATSRAGGYNEQFF
12	NA	TRBV11-2	NA	TRBJ2-7	TGTGCCAGCAGCCGACTAGGTTACGAGCAGTACTTC	CASSRLGYEQYF
14	NA	TRBV5-4	NA	TRBJ2-7	TGTGCCAGCAGTTCCGCGGACAGAACCTACGAGCAGTACTTC	CASSSADRTYEQYF
16	TRBD1	TRBV9	NA	TRBJ2-6	TGTGCCAGCAGCGGGGGACAGAATTCTGGGGCCAACGTCCTGACTTTC	CASSGGQNSGANVLTF
15	TRBD1	TRBV7-8	NA	TRBJ1-5	TGTGCCAGCAGCAACGGGACAGTTAGCAATCAGCCCCAGCATTTT	CASSNGTVSNQPQHF
15	TRBD1	TRBV28	few	TRBJ1-4	TGTGCCAGCAGTTTATTAGGCGTAGGGGGCGAAAAACTGTTTTTT	CASSLLGVGGEKLFF
12	NA	TRBV7-9	NA	TRBJ2-5	TGTGCCAGCAGCCTGGGGCATGAGACCCAGTACTTC	CASSLGHETQYF
12	TRBD1	TRBV5-1	NA	TRBJ2-7	TGCGCCAGCAGTTCATACAGGGGTGAGCAGTACTTC	CASSSYRGEQYF
17	TRBD1	TRBV7-8	NA	TRBJ2-5	TGTGCCAGCAGCTCTTACCAACGGGACAGGGCCCCAGAGACCCAGTACTTC	CASSSYQRDRAPETQYF
15	TRBD1	TRBV5-1	NA	TRBJ1-4	TGCGCCAGCAGCCGAACGGGACAGCGTAATGAAAAACTGTTTTTT	CASSRTGQRNEKLFF
15	TRBD1	TRBV4-2	many	TRBJ2-7	TGTGCCAGCAGCCGAAGAACAGGGGAAGGCTACGAGCAGTACTTC	CASSRRTGEGYEQYF
13	NA	TRBV7-3	NA	TRBJ2-2	TGTGCCAGCAGTTCTAGGAACACCGGGGAGCTGTTTTTT	CASSSRNTGELFF
15	TRBD1	TRBV7-2	NA	TRBJ1-2	TGTGCCAGCAGCTTAGGAAGACAGGGGGCGGGAGGCTACACCTTC	CASSLGRQGAGGYTF
15	NA	TRBV2	NA	TRBJ1-3	TGTGCCAGCAGTAGTAGGGGCCCCTCTGGAAACACCATATATTTT	CASSSRGPSGNTIYF
16	TRBD2	TRBV7-2	few	TRBJ2-1	TGTGCCAGCAGCTTAGTAAGCGGGAGCTCCTACAATGAGCAGTTCTTC	CASSLVSGSSYNEQFF
17	NA	TRBV19	NA	TRBJ1-3	TGTGCCAGTAGTATCGGCAGGGGCTTTTCGGCGGGAAACACCATATATTTT	CASSIGRGFSAGNTIYF
16	NA	TRBV19	NA	TRBJ2-1	TGTGCCAGCAAAAGCCCGCTAGCGAGACCCTACAATGAGCAGTTCTTC	CASKSPLARPYNEQFF
12	NA	TRBV28	NA	TRBJ2-7	TGTGCCAGCCAGAGTCTCGGGGGCGAGCAGTACTTC	CASQSLGGEQYF
15	NA	TRBV10-3	many	TRBJ2-2	TGTGCCATCAGTGATCAGCGACTGAATACCGGGGAGCTGTTTTTT	CAISDQRLNTGELFF
16	NA	TRBV5-4	NA	TRBJ2-7	TGTGCCAGCAGCCCGCCCCCCAGGGGGGACTCCTACGAGCAGTACTTC	CASSPPPRGDSYEQYF
15	TRBD1	TRBV6-1	few	TRBJ1-5	TGTGCCAGCAGTCCCCAGACAGGGGGCAATCAGCCCCAGCATTTT	CASSPQTGGNQPQHF
16	TRBD2	TRBV7-8	once	TRBJ2-7	TGTGCCAGCAGCCCCCAGCTAGCTAGCGGGAGATACGAGCAGTACTTC	CASSPQLASGRYEQYF